What follows are 14 T cell receptor beta chains derived from one specimen sequenced in a study of T cells after yellow fever vaccination (dated by TCRdb to between 2018 and 2021). The label giving this sample's treatment or condition can be read as: live attenuated yellow fever vaccine strain. Library preparation used 5' RACE. Instrument used: Illumina HiSeq 2500. The raw public reads went through TCRdb reprocessing: fastp at Q25, MiXCR clone calling, in-frame beta chains kept. Merged by CDR3 protein, the rows form single entries marked with the most common genes and DNA. In all, the sample holds 300,000 or so distinct CDR3 sequences, and approximately 13% of those were seen once. Roughly 0.5% of the sample is held by the ten biggest clonotypes. This specimen consisted of CD4+ T cells sorted from PBMCs, obtained 45 days after the yellow fever booster vaccination. All receptors come from a young man who received the YFV17D yellow fever vaccine.

In this sample, this clonotype turned up a few times. The V gene is TRBV20-1, the J gene TRBJ2-1, with 10 bases matching TRBD2. The CDR3 totals 15 residues. The germline V gene encodes CDR1 DFQATT and CDR2 SNEGSKA (reference sequence). V shed 6 bases and J 1 base; nucleotides not matched to a gene: 6. The chain's CDR3 is CSAASLAGSYNEQFF. For the CDR3, the DNA is TGCAGTGCCGCCTCACTAGCGGGGTCCTACAATGAGCAGTTCTTC.

Only a few counts were recorded for this clonotype. In nucleotides, the CDR3 is TGTGCCAGCAGTTTTGGGCAGACTCTCGGCCAGCCCCAGCATTTT. Translation gives CASSFGQTLGQPQHF. The rearrangement joins TRBV6-5 to TRBJ1-5, with no clear D. V was trimmed by 4 bases and J by 7 bases, leaving 17 bases between them. The CDR3 sequence is 15 residues long. CDR1 and CDR2 from the germline V gene are MNHEY and SVGAGI.

J is TRBJ2-5 and V is TRBV5-1; 8 bases map to TRBD1. With V trimmed by 5 bases and J by 2 bases, 8 bases remained unmatched. CDR1 and CDR2 from the germline V gene are SGHRS and YFSETQ. CDR3 length equals 15 residues. The CDR3 nucleotides are TGCGCCAGCAGGGATGGACAGGGAAGACAAGAGACCCAGTACTTC. This codes for CASRDGQGRQETQYF.

This clonotype was picked up a small number of times. The chain has TRBV18 and TRBJ2-1; D possibly corresponds to TRBD2 (5 bases). Trimming removed 3 bases from V and 2 bases from J, with 11 bases in between. Per the germline V gene, CDR1 is KGHSH and CDR2 is LQKENI. The CDR3 loop spans 15 amino acids. CDR3: CASSPQERTYNEQFF. Written as DNA, the CDR3 is TGTGCCAGCTCACCTCAGGAGCGGACCTACAATGAGCAGTTCTTC.

This clonotype has just a few counts. The gene calls are TRBV6-1 and TRBJ1-1; 7 bases map to TRBD1. The V gene's germline CDR1 is MNHNS and CDR2 SASEGT. Trimming took 6 bases from V and 0 from J; bases not matched to a gene: 13. This CDR3 region has 17 residues. CDR3 coding DNA: TGTGCCAGCAGCACAAAACGGACAGGAATTATGAACACTGAAGCTTTCTTT. Translated: CASSTKRTGIMNTEAFF.

As concerns this clonotype: At one of its ends the junction is not consistent with the germline gene, which may arise from a read error. V is TRBV18 and J is TRBJ1-6; D might be TRBD1 (5 bases). CDR1 is KGHSH and CDR2 is LQKENI in the germline V gene. The CDR3 is 15 residues long. This chain's CDR3 is CASSPGANRDSPLNF. The DNA of the CDR3 is TGTGCCAGCTCACCAGGGGCAAATCGGGATTCACCCCTCAACTTT.

In its sample, this clonotype was seen a few times. The chain couples TRBV20-1 to TRBJ1-1; no firm D call. Germline V gene lookup returns CDR1 DFQATT and CDR2 SNEGSKA (reference sequence). The CDR3 is made up of 13 amino acids. V was cut by 3 bases and J by 0 bases, with 8 bases left in between. CDR3 in DNA: TGCAGTGCTAGCGGGGTGATGAACACTGAAGCTTTCTTT. This translates into CSASGVMNTEAFF.

V gene TRBV7-8 combines with J gene TRBJ2-7; D is possibly TRBD1 (6 bases). In germline, CDR1 is SGHVS, CDR2 FQNEAQ. Trimming removed 4 bases from V and 6 bases from J, with 22 bases in between. The CDR3 consists of 16 residues. The CDR3 protein is CASSYRSRGFNVEQYF. CDR3 coding DNA: TGTGCCAGCAGCTACCGTTCCAGGGGATTTAACGTCGAGCAGTACTTC.

In its sample, this clonotype was seen a few times. The J gene is TRBJ2-1, the V gene TRBV7-2; 12 nucleotides line up with TRBD2. The CDR3 extends over 15 amino acids. V shed 3 bases and J 8 bases; nucleotides not matched to a gene: 5. Germline loops: CDR1 SGHTA, CDR2 FQGNSA. CDR3 sequence reads: CASSLTSGSYDEQFF. The CDR3 DNA reads as TGTGCCAGCAGCTTGACTAGCGGGAGTTACGATGAGCAGTTCTTC.

The sample holds many counts of this clonotype. The rearrangement joins TRBV12-3 or TRBV12-4 to TRBJ1-4; D might be TRBD1 (5 bases). V lost 3 bases, J lost 8 bases, and 10 bases lay in between. The CDR3 sequence is 13 residues long. CDR3 DNA: TGTGCCAGCAGTTTTGGAGGGGACGAAAAACTGTTTTTT. Amino acids: CASSFGGDEKLFF.

The J gene is TRBJ2-1, the V gene TRBV18, with 8 bases aligning to TRBD2. This CDR3 comprises 13 residues. From germline, CDR1 is KGHSH and CDR2 LQKENI. Germline trimming cut 2 bases from V and 6 bases from J; bases unmatched to any gene: 0. The CDR3 sequence is CASSPGTSNEQFF. CDR3 bases: TGTGCCAGCTCACCAGGGACTAGCAATGAGCAGTTCTTC.

This clonotype has at least ten counts. The junction does not match germline at one end; this may be a read error. The CDR3 region has the DNA TGCGCCAGCAGGACCGACTCCTACAATGAGCAGTTCTTC. It specifies CASRTDSYNEQFF. The chain has TRBV7-2 and TRBJ2-1; D gene unclear. Germline lookup yields CDR1 SGHTA and CDR2 FQGNSA. The CDR3 has 13 amino acids.

This clonotype occurred a few times. V usage is TRBV29-1 and J usage is TRBJ2-1, with 7 bases aligning to TRBD1. The CDR3 has 14 amino acids. V was pared by 8 bases and J by 3 bases, with 10 bases of the junction left unmatched. Germline V gene lookup returns CDR1 SQVTM and CDR2 ANQGSEA. The CDR3 DNA is TGCAGCTGCCCTCAGGGGGAGTTCTACAATGAGCAGTTCTTC. This translates into CSCPQGEFYNEQFF.

The CDR3 protein is CASSLDVYQGNEQYF. The CDR3 nucleotides are TGTGCCAGCAGCTTAGATGTTTATCAGGGGAACGAGCAGTACTTC. This chain connects TRBV7-9 to TRBJ2-7; a possible D gene is TRBD1 (6 bases). V was shortened by 1 base and J by 5 bases, with 15 bases between the two germline ends. This CDR3 region has 15 residues. Germline loops: CDR1 SEHNR, CDR2 FQNEAQ (reference sequence).